This T cell receptor beta chain emerged from a study of blood T cell repertoires in COVID-19. At the level of the study: T cells, B-cell-depleted T cells, or PBMCs supplied cDNA or gDNA.

The data were produced by immunoSEQ multiplex PCR, yet TCRdb's version contains in-frame clones alone and is incomplete. The repertoire holds approximately 250,000 clones, with about 82% as singletons. This clone was observed once. This CDR3 comprises 17 residues. The V segment lost 1 base and the J segment 2 bases; nucleotides outside the gene matches: 8. Looked up from germline, CDR1 is LGHDT and CDR2 is YNNKEL (reference sequence). The sample taken for sequencing was peripheral blood. The chain recombines TRBV3-1 (or the pseudogene TRBV3-2) with TRBJ2-3; 8 positions match TRBD2. The TCR originated in a woman aged 55-70 years with active or convalescent COVID-19. CDR3 DNA: TGTGCCAGCAGCCAAGTGGGTCTAGCGGGCTTCACAGATACGCAGTATTTT. It codes for CASSQVGLAGFTDTQYF.